These 27 T cell receptor beta chains were all obtained from the same sample, sequenced in a study of molecular identifiers for immune sequencing clone quantification. TCRdb itself ran the PCR reads through MiXCR, one entry per CDR3 protein. The sample lists 300,000 to 350,000 distinct CDR3 sequences, roughly 23% occurring once. Specimen: naive CD8+ T cells from blood, with Jurkat cell RNA spiked in. Subset indicated: FACS-sorted CD8+CD4-CCR7+CD45RA+ naive T cells. The source is a human donor in good health. Some libraries in this study had Jurkat cell RNA spiked in.

This clonotype was counted many times. This chain links TRBV7-3 with TRBJ1-1; no reliable D call. Germline CDR1 SGHTA, CDR2 FQGTGA. Between the trimmed V and J ends, which lost 4 bases and 0 bases, there was a span of 9 bases. The CDR3 covers 14 residues. DNA for the CDR3: TGTGCCAGCAGCTGGGGTCCCATGAACACTGAAGCTTTCTTT. It encodes CASSWGPMNTEAFF.

This clonotype was detected once. It differs at one base from a far larger clone, so likely a read error. CDR3 nucleotides: TGTGCCAGCAGTTGGAGGGATACTGAAGCTTTCTTT. Translated, it gives CASSWRDTEAFF. This chain uses TRBV28 with TRBJ1-1; D gene unclear. Germline lookup yields CDR1 MDHEN and CDR2 SYDVKM. The V end was cut by 4 bases, the J end by 5 bases, with 8 bases between. The CDR3 spans 12 residues.

This clonotype was seen more than once but under ten times. The chain is built from TRBV11-2 and TRBJ2-1; D is perhaps TRBD1 (5 bases). The germline gives CDR1 SGHAT, CDR2 FQNNGV. The V end was cut by 5 bases, the J end by 4 bases, with 18 bases between. The CDR3 contains 16 residues. Written as DNA, the CDR3 is TGTGCCAGCAGCGCACCTCAGGGAAGCGCTTACAATGAGCAGTTCTTC. Protein: CASSAPQGSAYNEQFF.

Many counts were recorded for this clonotype. J is TRBJ2-7 and V is TRBV4-1, with 9 bases aligning to TRBD1. Germline assignment: CDR1 MGHRA and CDR2 YSYEKL. The CDR3 extends over 13 amino acids. V shed 3 bases, J shed 6 bases, and the junction held 3 bases outside the gene matches. For the CDR3, the DNA is TGCGCCAGCAGCCAGGGACAGGGCTTCGAGCAGTACTTC. Encoded protein: CASSQGQGFEQYF.

Ten or more counts support this clonotype. V and J are TRBV28 and TRBJ2-7; 8 bases agree with TRBD2. The germline V gene has CDR1 MDHEN and CDR2 SYDVKM. The CDR3 extends over 14 amino acids. The V and J ends lost 7 bases and 5 bases, in that order; junction bases with no gene match: 10. The CDR3 DNA is TGTGCCAGCATACCCAGCGGGAGTGTGAACGAGCAGTACTTC. As protein: CASIPSGSVNEQYF. Supplemented by reference TRBV28 and TRBJ2-7, the full variable domain reads DVKVTQSSRYLVKRTGEKVFLECVQDMDHENMFWYRQDPGLGLRLIYFSYDVKMKEKGDIPEGYSVSREKKERFSLILESASTNQTSMYLCASIPSGSVNEQYFGPGTRLTVT.

This clonotype was picked up many times. The J gene is TRBJ2-7, the V gene TRBV28; D perhaps matches TRBD1 (6 bases). The CDR3 has 15 residues. CDR1 is MDHEN and CDR2 is SYDVKM in the germline V gene. Trimming stripped 6 bases from V and 2 bases from J, with 17 bases between. CDR3 loop: CASSRGFSEAYEQYF. CDR3 nucleotide sequence: TGTGCCAGCAGCAGGGGTTTTAGCGAGGCCTACGAGCAGTACTTC.

With regard to this clonotype: A much larger clone lies one base from this, so it may be a read error. The V gene is TRBV7-2, the J gene TRBJ2-7; D is ambiguous. Looked up from germline, CDR1 is SGHTA and CDR2 is FQGNSA. The length of the CDR3 is 15 residues. V was trimmed by 3 bases and J by 3 bases, leaving 15 bases between them. CDR3 in amino acids: CASSFPPGRRYEQYF. CDR3 in DNA: TGTGCCAGCAGCTTCCCCCCCGGACGGCGCTACGAGCAGTACTTC.

A few counts support this clonotype. This chain links TRBV6-1 with TRBJ1-1, with a tentative D call TRBD1 (5 bases). CDR1 is MNHNS and CDR2 is SASEGT in the germline V gene. The CDR3 loop spans 15 amino acids. Trimming stripped 0 bases from V and 0 bases from J, with 8 bases between. CDR3 amino acids: CASSEAGAMNTEAFF. The CDR3 coding sequence is TGTGCCAGCAGTGAAGCCGGGGCTATGAACACTGAAGCTTTCTTT.

Comment on this clonotype: Being one base from a much bigger clone, this may be a read error. The chain is built from TRBV12-3 or TRBV12-4 and TRBJ1-2, with D uncertain. The CDR3 length is 15 residues. Trimming pared 5 bases from V and 4 bases from J, leaving 17 bases between. The CDR3 loop reads CASSTGRTLPYGYTF. The CDR3 DNA reads TGTGCCAGCAGTACCGGACGGACCCTCCCCTATGGCTACACCTTC.

In this sample, this clonotype turned up many times. The chain recombines TRBV6-2 or TRBV6-3 with TRBJ1-5; D is uncertain. The CDR3 covers 13 residues. Per the germline V gene, CDR1 is MNHEY and CDR2 is SVGEGT. V was shortened by 2 bases and J by 7 bases, with 9 bases between the two germline ends. CDR3 residues: CASSYGGPQPQHF. CDR3 DNA sequence: TGTGCCAGCAGTTACGGTGGTCCCCAGCCCCAGCATTTT.

Ten or more counts support this clonotype. This sequence joins TRBV6-5 and TRBJ2-5, with TRBD1 matching 8 bases. The V segment lost 2 bases and the J segment 4 bases; nucleotides outside the gene matches: 0. Germline assignment: CDR1 MNHEY and CDR2 SVGAGI. The CDR3 runs 13 residues. CDR3 sequence: CASSYQGAETQYF. The DNA for the CDR3 is TGTGCCAGCAGTTACCAGGGGGCAGAGACCCAGTACTTC.

The sample holds many counts of this clonotype. The J gene is TRBJ2-5, the V gene TRBV9, with D unresolved. The ends were cut back, 3 bases at V and 11 bases at J, with 14 bases in the middle. Germline loops: CDR1 SGDLS, CDR2 YYNGEE. The CDR3 has 12 residues. The CDR3 is CASSEPGGVQYF. CDR3 bases: TGTGCCAGCAGCGAGCCGGGCGGCGTTCAGTACTTC.

The chain recombines TRBV9 with TRBJ2-3; perhaps TRBD2 as D (7 bases). The CDR3 loop spans 20 amino acids. The germline V and J ends were trimmed by 3 bases and 0 bases, with 26 bases remaining between them. Germline loops: CDR1 SGDLS, CDR2 YYNGEE. The CDR3 sequence is CASSEPSSPWGRGSTDTQYF. CDR3 DNA sequence: TGTGCCAGCAGCGAACCGTCCTCCCCCTGGGGGAGGGGGAGCACAGATACGCAGTATTTT.

The rearrangement links TRBV23-1 to TRBJ2-7; TRBD2 matches at 9 bases. TRBV23-1 is an ORF for which the function is uncertain. Trimming removed 8 bases from V and 4 bases from J; junction bases left unmatched: 12. The length of the CDR3 is 15 residues. CDR3 bases: TGCGCCAGCCCCCGAAGGAGACTAGCGGCTTACGAGCAGTACTTC. This codes for CASPRRRLAAYEQYF.

This clonotype was observed at least ten times. The chain has TRBV30 and TRBJ1-5, with D unresolved. This CDR3 region has 13 residues. Germline V lookup: CDR1 GTSNPN, CDR2 SVGIG (reference sequence). Trimming cost V 0 bases and J 3 bases, with 6 bases left between them. CDR3 DNA: TGTGCCTGGAGTGTACGCCTCAATCAGCCCCAGCATTTT. Translation gives CAWSVRLNQPQHF.

This clonotype has a single count. A much larger clone sits a single nucleotide away, making a read error possible. This chain joins TRBV30 and TRBJ2-3, with D perhaps given as TRBD1 or TRBD2 (6 bases each). From germline, CDR1 is GTSNPN and CDR2 SVGIG (reference sequence). Trimming shortened V by 2 bases and J by 4 bases, and 19 bases separated the two germline ends. This CDR3 region has 16 residues. The CDR3: CAWSSVGGFIADTQYF. The DNA of the CDR3 is TGTGCCTGGAGTAGTGTGGGGGGCTTCATCGCAGATACGCAGTATTTT.

The genes are TRBV27 and TRBJ2-7; 11 bases are a match to TRBD2. From germline, CDR1 is MNHEY and CDR2 SMNVEV (reference sequence). The CDR3 spans 16 residues. V lost 4 bases and J lost 5; bases outside the gene matches: 10. The CDR3 DNA sequence: TGTGCCAGCAGTTATCTACCACTAGCGGGAGCCCACGAGCAGTACTTC. This codes for CASSYLPLAGAHEQYF.

This clonotype was detected ten times or more. The chain couples TRBV5-1 to TRBJ2-1; no clear D. CDR1 is SGHRS, CDR2 YFSETQ, per germline. The V and J ends lost 0 bases and 2 bases respectively, with 6 bases between them. CDR3 length: 14 amino acids. The CDR3 region is CASSLDSTYNEQFF. For the CDR3, the DNA is TGCGCCAGCAGCTTGGACAGCACCTACAATGAGCAGTTCTTC. Supplemented by reference TRBV5-1 and TRBJ2-1, the full variable domain reads KAGVTQTPRYLIKTRGQQVTLSCSPISGHRSVSWYQQTPGQGLQFLFEYFSETQRNKGNFPGRFSGRQFSNSRSEMNVSTLELGDSALYLCASSLDSTYNEQFFGPGTRLTVL.

There are many counts of this clonotype. This chain links TRBV4-1 with TRBJ2-7, with a weak D call TRBD1 (5 bases). CDR1 MGHRA and CDR2 YSYEKL come from the germline V gene. The CDR3 sequence is 14 residues long. V was shortened by 3 bases and J by 1 base, with 10 bases between the two germline ends. CDR3 DNA sequence: TGCGCCAGCAGCCAGGGCAGGGATTCCTACGAGCAGTACTTC. Its protein is CASSQGRDSYEQYF.

This clonotype was observed at least ten times. CDR3 nucleotide sequence: TGCGCCAGCAGCCTGAGAACAGCGGGGTTCAAAAACATTCAGTACTTC. This codes for CASSLRTAGFKNIQYF. V usage is TRBV4-3 and J usage is TRBJ2-4; 7 positions agree with TRBD2. The germline V gene has CDR1 LGHNA and CDR2 YSLEER. The trim removed 4 bases at V and 3 bases at J, leaving 9 bases unmatched. The CDR3 is 16 amino acids.

This clonotype was observed at least ten times. V usage is TRBV14 and J usage is TRBJ2-2; possible D gene TRBD1, 5 bases. This CDR3 comprises 14 residues. CDR1 and CDR2 (germline): SGHDN, FVKESK. V lost 2 bases to trimming and J lost 5 bases, with 9 bases between them. CDR3 sequence: CASSQRQTTGELFF. In DNA, the CDR3 is TGTGCCAGCAGCCAAAGACAGACTACCGGGGAGCTGTTTTTT.

On this clonotype: A read error is possible here, since a much larger clone lies one base away. V usage is TRBV6-2 or TRBV6-3 and J usage is TRBJ1-1; D call uncertain. Germline V gene lookup returns CDR1 MNHEY and CDR2 SVGEGT. The CDR3 runs to 14 residues. The CDR3 DNA sequence: TGTGCCGGCAGTTACTCGAGGCTGAACACTGAAGCTTTCTTT. This gives the protein CAGSYSRLNTEAFF.

There are a few counts of this clonotype. V gene TRBV4-3 combines with J gene TRBJ1-1; no clear D gene. The CDR3 loop spans 14 amino acids. Germline V gene lookup returns CDR1 LGHNA and CDR2 YSLEER. The V gene lost 0 bases and the J gene lost 7 bases, with 12 bases spanning the gap. CDR3 bases: TGCGCCAGCAGCCAAGATTTCGGGAGAAATGAAGCTTTCTTT. It is translated as CASSQDFGRNEAFF.

This clonotype was seen at least ten times. The chain uses TRBV6-4 and TRBJ2-3; D gene unclear. V lost 0 bases and J 1 base, leaving 8 bases between the germline ends. The CDR3 totals 15 residues. Per the germline V gene, CDR1 is MRHNA and CDR2 is SNTAGT. DNA for the CDR3: TGTGCCAGCAGTGACTCCCCCAGCGGCACAGATACGCAGTATTTT. Translated: CASSDSPSGTDTQYF.

This clonotype has more than one count but fewer than ten. The DNA for the CDR3 is TGCGCCAGCAGCCAGACCACAGGGGCCACTGAAGCTTTCTTT. Translated, it gives CASSQTTGATEAFF. This chain links TRBV4-1 with TRBJ1-1; 7 bases fit TRBD1. Germline assignment: CDR1 MGHRA and CDR2 YSYEKL. Losses at the gene ends were 3 bases for V and 4 bases for J; bases not matched to a gene: 5. The CDR3 has 14 amino acids.

This clonotype has more than one count but fewer than ten. This chain uses TRBV20-1 with TRBJ2-3; 7 nucleotides agree with TRBD1. Germline V gene data show CDR1 as DFQATT and CDR2 as SNEGSKA (reference sequence). V was pared by 5 bases and J by 1 base, with 12 bases of the junction left unmatched. The CDR3 sequence is 16 residues long. The DNA for the CDR3 is TGCAGTGCTCCCAACATCGACAGGGTCCGCACAGATACGCAGTATTTT. It is translated as CSAPNIDRVRTDTQYF.

About this clonotype: This may come from a read error, since a much larger clone is one base off. The CDR3 sequence is CASSASVLSTEAFF. DNA for the CDR3: TGTGCCAGCAGCGCCTCAGTTTTAAGCACTGAAGCTTTCTTT. The chain employs TRBV13 and TRBJ1-1, with unresolved D. The CDR3 is made up of 14 amino acids. The germline CDR1 and CDR2 sequences are PRHDT and FYEKMQ (reference sequence). V was cut by 5 bases and J by 4 bases, with 14 bases left in between.